The entry that follows covers one T cell receptor (beta chain) sequence. This entry belongs to a study of blood T cell repertoires in COVID-19. Study background: Both acute and convalescent COVID-19 samples were obtained from the United States, Italy and Spain. Sources were T cells, B-cell-depleted T cells, or PBMCs; the material itself was cDNA or gDNA.

As processed by the authors: How many nucleated cells were present was estimated from reference gene primer amplification. The assay was immunoSEQ multiplex PCR, and TCRdb's table has in-frame clones only and misses some. V, J and clone size are taken as reported in that table, and D and trimming were inferred from the DNA itself. The sample shows 150,000 or so clones, over 75% of them seen only once. Germline V gene sequence: CDR1 SGHRS, CDR2 YFSETQ. Trimming cost V 4 bases and J 5 bases; bases outside gene matches: 8. The CDR3 is made up of 14 amino acids. The sequencing sample was made of peripheral blood. The sequence derives from a human donor in a cohort sampled during active COVID-19. The rearrangement links TRBV5-1 to TRBJ1-1, with 7 bases aligning to TRBD1. The CDR3 spells CASSPSQGWTEAFF. In nucleotides, the CDR3 is TGCGCCAGCAGCCCATCACAGGGGTGGACTGAAGCTTTCTTT.